This TCR beta chain was recorded in a study of CD8+ T cells in alopecia areata. Germline V lookup: CDR1 ENHRY, CDR2 SYGVKD. The CDR3 length is 13 residues. Trimming removed 6 bases at V and 5 bases at J, with 13 bases between. RNA extraction was followed by reverse transcription into cDNA, which acted as the sequencing template. Assay: immunoSEQ multiplex PCR; the TCRdb copy retains only in-frame clones and omits some. The data contain 180,000 or so clones, more than 60% of them singletons. Source: CD4+ T cells sorted from blood, taken at week 0. The clonotype was recovered from a human donor with alopecia areata. The rearrangement joins TRBV10-3 to TRBJ2-5; TRBD1 or TRBD2 may be the D gene (5 bases each). The CDR3, as DNA: TGTGCCATCAGGCAGGGAGTTGGGGAGACCCAGTACTTC. This encodes CAIRQGVGETQYF.